Described below is a single T cell receptor beta chain sequence and its context. Measured with immunoSEQ multiplex PCR; TCRdb has only the in-frame clones, and not every one. The sample holds some 430,000 clones, 90% seen once. The CDR3 sequence is 13 residues long. V was clipped by 6 bases and J by 5 bases, with 13 bases between them. Germline lookup yields CDR1 KGHSH and CDR2 LQKENI. Participant-reported clinical history was the basis for cohort assignment. This sample was taken from a study of blood T cell repertoires in COVID-19. This sequence joins TRBV18 and TRBJ1-1, with D maybe TRBD1 (5 bases). Specimen: PBMCs or T cells enriched from blood (not recorded which). The sequence came from a man younger than 35 who had recovered from COVID-19. In nucleotides, the CDR3 is TGTGCCAGCTCGGCCCTGGGGGGAACTGAAGCTTTCTTT. Protein: CASSALGGTEAFF. The full variable domain, with the rest looked up from reference TRBV18 and TRBJ1-1, is NAGVMQNPRHLVRRRGQEARLRCSPMKGHSHVYWYRQLPEEGLKFMVYLQKENIIDESGMPKERFSAEFPKEGPSILRIQQVVRGDSAAYFCASSALGGTEAFFGQGTRLTVV.